This paragraph covers one T cell receptor (beta chain) sequence. Antigen specificity is unknown. The record originates from a study of CD8+ T cells in alopecia areata. Study outcomes and limitations: In scalp and blood during tofacitinib, many expanded lesional clones persisted.

The CDR3 has 13 residues. V was cut by 6 bases and J by 5 bases, with 13 bases left in between. Looked up from germline, CDR1 is SQVTM and CDR2 is ANQGSEA. cDNA reverse transcribed from extracted RNA served as the sequencing template. Clones were sequenced by immunoSEQ multiplex PCR, and TCRdb holds only the in-frame ones, with some missing. The sample consists of some 180,000 clones, 40% to 65% of them appearing once. Noted treatment: oral pan-JAK inhibitor, 5-10 mg twice daily. Sequencing was performed on CD8+ T cells sorted from blood, taken at approximately week 51, from a patient treated with tofacitinib. This receptor was taken from a human donor with alopecia areata. This rearrangement joins TRBV29-1 to TRBJ2-2; tentative D call: TRBD2 (6 bases). The CDR3 nucleotides are TGCAGCGTCGTAGTTGGGGGGACCGGGGAGCTGTTTTTT. Its protein product is CSVVVGGTGELFF.